The 8 T cell receptor beta chains in this list originate from one sample, sequenced in a study of blood T cells in healthy people across ages. The second PCR ran about 6 to 12 cycles with a sample-barcoded 5' primer and J-beta primers. In TCRdb, the 5' RACE reads were re-called with MiXCR into one record per CDR3 protein. The data contain about 1 million distinct CDR3 sequences, less than 50% of them singletons. Sequencing was carried out using blood. The receptors derive from a woman aged 55-69 years in good health.

The chain recombines TRBV28 with TRBJ2-1, with TRBD1 identical over 8 bases. There are 16 residues in the CDR3. The germline gives CDR1 MDHEN, CDR2 SYDVKM. The V and J ends lost 3 bases and 7 bases, in that order; junction bases with no gene match: 11. CDR3 coding DNA: TGTGCCAGCAGTTTGTTTGGCCAGGGGGCGATGAATGAGCAGTTCTTC. Translating gives CASSLFGQGAMNEQFF.

This clonotype was picked up a small number of times. The genes are TRBV28 and TRBJ2-5, with TRBD1 matching over 9 bases. Per the germline V gene, CDR1 is MDHEN and CDR2 is SYDVKM. The V segment lost 6 bases and the J segment 4 bases; nucleotides outside the gene matches: 9. The CDR3 consists of 15 residues. CDR3 sequence reads: CASSPTGGALETQYF. The DNA of the CDR3 is TGTGCCAGCAGCCCAACAGGGGGCGCGTTAGAGACCCAGTACTTC.

The CDR3 is CSAGQGNSNQPQHF. In DNA form, the CDR3 reads TGCAGCGCAGGACAGGGGAATAGCAATCAGCCCCAGCATTTT. The rearrangement links TRBV29-1 to TRBJ1-5; 9 nucleotides agree with TRBD1. J was trimmed by 0 bases and V by 7 bases; bases with no gene match: 4. The germline V gene has CDR1 SQVTM and CDR2 ANQGSEA. CDR3 length: 14 amino acids.

Many counts were recorded for this clonotype. This may stem from a read error, because a much larger clone lies one nucleotide away. This chain links TRBV12-3 or TRBV12-4 with TRBJ1-2, with 7 bases matching TRBD1. J gave up 5 bases and V 4 bases, and 7 bases lay outside the gene matches. This CDR3 region has 14 residues. CDR3: CASSSWGTEYGYTF. In DNA form, the CDR3 reads TGTGCCAGCAGTTCGTGGGGGACAGAGTATGGCTACACCTTC.

This rearrangement joins TRBV11-2 to TRBJ2-3; TRBD2 matches at 8 bases. Per germline, CDR1 SGHAT and CDR2 FQNNGV. The CDR3 runs 14 residues. Losses at the gene ends were 6 bases for V and 5 bases for J; bases not matched to a gene: 7. The CDR3 reads CASSNGGVVDTQYF. CDR3 nucleotides: TGTGCCAGCAGTAACGGGGGGGTTGTAGATACGCAGTATTTT.

The rearrangement uses TRBV5-8 and TRBJ2-6; no definite D call. The germline V and J ends were trimmed by 8 bases and 4 bases, with 22 bases remaining between them. This CDR3 region has 17 residues. In germline, CDR1 is SGHTS, CDR2 YDEGEE. The CDR3 DNA follows: TGTGCCAGACGCCGGAAGACTCATCAAGGGGGGGCCAACGTCCTGACTTTC. This translates into CARRRKTHQGGANVLTF.

There are a few counts of this clonotype. The chain combines TRBV15 with TRBJ2-5, with a weak D call TRBD1 (6 bases). Germline V lookup: CDR1 LNHNV, CDR2 YYDKDF (reference sequence). V dropped 4 bases and J dropped 2 bases, with 14 bases sitting between them. The CDR3 covers 15 residues. Here the CDR3 reads CATSKAGQRQETQYF. Here the CDR3 DNA reads TGTGCCACCAGCAAGGCCGGACAGCGGCAAGAGACCCAGTACTTC.

The table lists this clonotype with a count of one. The chain has TRBV20-1 and TRBJ1-5; D is uncertain. CDR3 size: 13 residues. Germline lookup yields CDR1 DFQATT and CDR2 SNEGSKA (reference sequence). Trimming cost V 1 base and J 6 bases, with 10 bases left between them. The CDR3 loop is CSARAVRSQPQHF. The CDR3 nucleotides read TGCAGTGCTAGAGCTGTCAGGAGTCAGCCCCAGCATTTT.